This is a list of T cell receptor beta chains from one sample in a study of blood T cell repertoires in COVID-19. Clones were read by immunoSEQ multiplex PCR, and TCRdb kept only the in-frame ones, dropping some. The profile shows around 250,000 clones, about four fifths of them singletons. The sample taken for sequencing was PBMCs or T cells enriched from blood (not recorded which). These receptors were collected from a middle-aged man who had been exposed to COVID-19. Each CDR3 is given with its conserved first and last residue. The D gene is left open where the match is weak. Some rows have no size entry. The others give once, few or many, or a class for an expanded clone.

TRBV29-1	TRBJ1-1	NA	NA	CSVAKPRLYTEAFF	TGCAGCGTTGCGAAGCCCAGACTTTACACTGAAGCTTTCTTT
TRBV7-5	TRBJ1-2	once	NA	CARSDDRVRGYTF	TGTGCCAGAAGCGATGACAGGGTACGTGGCTACACCTTC
TRBV12-5	TRBJ2-2	NA	NA	CASAFGNSAENRGELFF	TGTGCTAGTGCCTTTGGTAATTCTGCGGAAAACCGCGGGGAGCTGTTTTTT
TRBV12-5	TRBJ1-1	NA	NA	CASGSNRVDYTEAFF	TGTGCTAGTGGTTCAAACAGGGTTGACTACACTGAAGCTTTCTTT
TRBV4-2	TRBJ1-1	NA	NA	CASSQDSGLNTEAFF	TGTGCCAGCAGCCAAGATTCAGGCCTGAACACTGAAGCTTTCTTT
TRBV6-1	TRBJ1-6	NA	NA	CASSEGQSWTLHF	TGTGCCAGCAGTGAAGGACAGTCCTGGACCCTCCACTTT
TRBV6-5	TRBJ2-2	once	NA	CASSRSGTGELFF	TGTGCCAGCAGTCGCAGTGGCACCGGGGAGCTGTTTTTT
TRBV5-6	TRBJ2-5	once	NA	CASSLSWRLAQETQYF	TGTGCCAGCAGCTTGTCGTGGCGACTTGCCCAAGAGACCCAGTACTTC
TRBV19	TRBJ2-7	NA	NA	CASSMTRDTSYEQYF	TGTGCCAGTAGTATGACACGGGACACGTCCTACGAGCAGTACTTC
TRBV3-1/TRBV3-2	TRBJ1-1	NA	TRBD1	CASSGQGYTEAFF	TGTGCCAGCAGCGGACAGGGGTACACTGAAGCTTTCTTT
TRBV29-1	TRBJ1-2	NA	NA	CSVVSGLNYGYTF	TGCAGCGTTGTCTCTGGACTCAACTATGGCTACACCTTC
TRBV30	TRBJ2-5	NA	NA	CAWTPGSSLETQYF	TGTGCCTGGACTCCGGGATCTTCCTTGGAGACCCAGTACTTC
TRBV14	TRBJ2-7	NA	NA	CASRARGQGYEQYF	TGTGCCAGCAGAGCCCGAGGACAAGGATACGAGCAGTACTTC
TRBV28	TRBJ1-1	few	NA	CASQENTEAFF	TGTGCCAGTCAGGAGAACACTGAAGCTTTCTTT
TRBV9	TRBJ2-3	NA	NA	CASSVGSRITDTQYF	TGTGCCAGCAGCGTAGGGTCCAGGATCACAGATACGCAGTATTTT
TRBV21-1	TRBJ2-7	NA	NA	CASSKTGGYEQYF	TGTGCCAGCAGCAAAACGGGAGGGTACGAGCAGTACTTC
TRBV12-3/TRBV12-4	TRBJ1-2	NA	NA	CASSPLTEYGYTF	TGTGCCAGCAGTCCGCTGACAGAGTATGGCTACACCTTC
TRBV27	TRBJ1-1	NA	TRBD1	CASRRTGTEAFF	TGTGCCAGCAGACGGACAGGGACTGAAGCTTTCTTT
TRBV6-1	TRBJ2-7	NA	TRBD1	CASSEAGSGQGLGQYF	TGTGCCAGCAGTGAAGCGGGATCGGGACAGGGCTTGGGGCAGTACTTC
TRBV3-1/TRBV3-2	TRBJ2-5	NA	TRBD2	CASWRRGAGETQYF	TGTGCCAGCTGGCGTCGGGGAGCGGGGGAGACCCAGTACTTC
TRBV10-3	TRBJ1-1	NA	NA	CAISDLGVVAFF	TGTGCCATCAGCGACCTCGGAGTAGTTGCTTTCTTT
TRBV7-3	TRBJ1-1	once	NA	CASSLGTEGTEAFF	TGTGCCAGCAGCTTAGGGACGGAGGGGACTGAAGCTTTCTTT
TRBV5-1	TRBJ2-5	NA	NA	CASSPAVGPKQETQYF	TGCGCCAGCAGCCCCGCCGTGGGCCCCAAGCAGGAGACCCAGTACTTC
TRBV2	TRBJ1-1	NA	NA	CASTVQGRGSEAFF	TGTGCCAGCACTGTACAGGGTCGAGGGAGTGAAGCTTTCTTT
TRBV5-4	TRBJ1-1	NA	TRBD1	CASSLLRDRSNTEAFF	TGTGCCAGCAGCTTGTTAAGGGACAGATCGAACACTGAAGCTTTCTTT
TRBV7-8	TRBJ2-7	NA	NA	CASSLVLRSYEQYF	TGTGCCAGCAGCTTAGTACTTCGCTCCTACGAGCAGTACTTC
TRBV9	TRBJ2-3	NA	TRBD2	CASSGSSGWRDTQYF	TGTGCCAGCAGCGGGTCTAGCGGGTGGCGAGATACGCAGTATTTT
TRBV10-3	TRBJ2-5	NA	TRBD2	CAMGTSRGETQYF	TGTGCCATGGGGACTAGCCGGGGCGAGACCCAGTACTTC
TRBV11-2	TRBJ2-7	NA	TRBD2	CASSPAGAIGEQYF	TGTGCCAGCAGCCCAGCGGGGGCCATAGGCGAGCAGTACTTC
TRBV9	TRBJ1-2	NA	NA	CASSVGFKDLPRILNYGYTF	TGTGCCAGCAGCGTAGGATTTAAGGATCTTCCTCGAATACTAAACTATGGCTACACCTTC
TRBV6-5	TRBJ1-5	NA	NA	CASSQRTGAQHF	TGTGCCAGCAGTCAGCGCACAGGAGCCCAGCATTTT
TRBV30	TRBJ1-2	NA	NA	CAWSVVLTGRGYTF	TGTGCCTGGAGTGTTGTCTTAACAGGTCGGGGCTACACCTTC
TRBV27	TRBJ2-3	NA	TRBD2	CATRLAGGWGTDTQYF	TGTGCCACTCGACTAGCGGGAGGTTGGGGCACAGATACGCAGTATTTT
TRBV7-2	TRBJ2-2	NA	NA	CASRLGVGTGELFF	TGTGCCAGCCGCCTCGGGGTGGGCACCGGGGAGCTGTTTTTT
TRBV3-1/TRBV3-2	TRBJ2-2	NA	NA	CASSPVPMTNTGELFF	TGTGCCAGCAGCCCAGTCCCAATGACGAACACCGGGGAGCTGTTTTTT
TRBV2	TRBJ1-5	few	TRBD1	CASSNTGTGVNQPQHF	TGTGCCAGCAGTAATACCGGGACAGGGGTCAATCAGCCCCAGCATTTT
TRBV7-3	TRBJ2-5	once	NA	CASSLWGDVNGETQYF	TGTGCCAGCAGCTTATGGGGGGACGTAAACGGGGAGACCCAGTACTTC
TRBV5-4	TRBJ2-1	NA	TRBD2	CASSFPGGANEQFF	TGTGCCAGCAGCTTTCCGGGAGGGGCGAATGAGCAGTTCTTC
TRBV9	TRBJ2-2	NA	NA	CASSVRRTGELFF	TGTGCCAGCAGCGTAAGGCGGACCGGGGAGCTGTTTTTT
TRBV5-1	TRBJ1-4	NA	NA	CASSLGTVATNEKLFF	TGCGCCAGCAGCTTGGGGACTGTTGCAACTAATGAAAAACTGTTTTTT
TRBV30	TRBJ1-1	few	NA	CACPAGRKMNTEAFF	TGTGCCTGCCCAGCCGGGAGAAAGATGAACACTGAAGCTTTCTTT
TRBV6-5	TRBJ1-5	NA	TRBD1	CASSYSQGDQPQHF	TGTGCCAGCAGTTACTCGCAGGGGGATCAGCCCCAGCATTTT